This T cell receptor (beta chain) was retrieved from a study of T-cell memory formation after mild COVID-19. CDR1 is KGHDR, CDR2 SFDVKD, per germline. V was pared by 3 bases and J by 7 bases, with 15 bases between. This CDR3 region has 15 residues. This clonotype came up many times. What it binds is not known. The authors produced TCR alpha and TCR beta cDNA libraries with sample barcodes and UMIs by 5'RACE using constant-segment primers. TCRdb analysed the 5' RACE reads with MiXCR anew, one entry per CDR3 protein. This sample carries 180,000 or so distinct CDR3 sequences, roughly 11% of them seen once, and the ten largest clones take about 3.8%. Study-level findings and limits: Confirmation of SARS-CoV-2 specificity was lacking for second-wave clones peaking day 37. The finding that pre-infection memory included some responding clones suggested that cross-reactive memory joined.

Sequencing was done on a sample of PBMCs or a T cell subset sorted from them (not recorded which). The genes are TRBV24-1 and TRBJ2-1; no clear D. The sequence derives from a man aged 18 to 29 who had mild COVID-19 (a few samples of this study predate the infection). Cell type and time point are not known. The chain's CDR3 is CATSDGKIQGNEQFF. The DNA for the CDR3 is TGTGCCACCAGTGATGGGAAGATCCAAGGTAATGAGCAGTTCTTC.